The clone carrying this T cell receptor beta chain was seen at least ten times. The antigen is undetermined. The library targeted TCRbeta and was prepared with unique molecular identifiers. TCRdb itself ran the PCR reads through MiXCR, one entry per CDR3 protein. The sample has some 190,000 distinct CDR3 sequences; more than 9.5% are singletons. This sample was included in a study of T-cell reconstitution after alpha-beta-depleted transplantation in children. General observations from the study: Newly made T cells mostly supplied T-cell counts and diversity one year after transplant. After transplant, at about two months, alpha-beta T cells were reportedly derived from several hundred expanded graft clones. Diversity of TCRbeta at day 60 was high in some patients, arising from surviving recipient T cells and thymic progenitors.

The TCR was taken from a boy between 2 and 15 years old with acute myeloid leukemia, due to receive a stem cell transplant. Here the sequenced sample was PBMCs, taken before TCRalphabeta/CD19-depleted stem cell transplant.

CDR3 in amino acids: CASSPLLPRDRVYSPLHF. CDR3 in DNA: TGTGCCAGCAGCCCTTTGCTTCCCCGGGACAGGGTTTATTCACCCCTCCACTTT. J is TRBJ1-6 and V is TRBV6-4; the match to TRBD1 covers 9 bases. CDR3 size: 18 residues. Germline assignment: CDR1 MRHNA and CDR2 SNTAGT. V lost 6 bases and J lost 8; bases outside the gene matches: 17.